The next 7 T cell receptor beta chains were all read from a single sample in a study of patients and donors after allogeneic stem cell transplantation. TCRdb analysed the RT-PCR reads with MiXCR anew, one entry per CDR3 protein. The repertoire has 920,000 or so distinct CDR3 sequences, roughly 17% of them found once; the top ten carry 5.5% to 6.5%. The material sequenced was blood, either unsorted or a sorted T cell fraction (not recorded which). Receptors originate from a human donor who was either an allogeneic HSCT recipient or a stem cell or donor lymphocyte infusion donor (not recorded which). It is not recorded whose cells these are; they may come from a transplant donor.

The V gene is TRBV3-1, the J gene TRBJ2-3, with a weak D call TRBD1 (6 bases). V was trimmed by 1 base and J by 2 bases, leaving 13 bases between them. The CDR3 covers 16 residues. CDR1 is LGHDT and CDR2 is YNNKEL in the germline V gene (reference sequence). CDR3 in amino acids: CASSQGGPWPTDTQYF. CDR3 sequence (DNA): TGTGCCAGCAGCCAAGGGGGGCCTTGGCCCACAGATACGCAGTATTTT.

This clonotype was counted a few times. CDR3 DNA: TGCAGTGCCAAGGTGGCGGGCTCATACAATGAGCAGTTCTTC. It encodes CSAKVAGSYNEQFF. The chain carries TRBV20-1 and TRBJ2-1; TRBD2 might be the D (5 bases). This CDR3 spans 14 amino acids. CDR1 and CDR2 (germline): DFQATT, SNEGSKA (reference sequence). Trimming took off 6 bases at V and 4 bases at J, with 16 bases between the two ends.

The V gene is TRBV20-1, the J gene TRBJ2-7; 9 bases map to TRBD1. V gave up 5 bases and J gave up 3 bases; unmatched junction bases: 11. The CDR3 has 15 residues. Germline V gene data show CDR1 as DFQATT and CDR2 as SNEGSKA (reference sequence). The chain's CDR3 is CSAGDRARSYYEQYF. As DNA, the CDR3 is TGCAGTGCTGGGGACAGGGCCAGGTCCTACTACGAGCAGTACTTC.

The V gene is TRBV7-9, the J gene TRBJ2-7; D gene uncertain. Looked up from germline, CDR1 is SEHNR and CDR2 is FQNEAQ (reference sequence). The V end was cut by 2 bases, the J end by 3 bases, with 11 bases between. CDR3 size: 14 residues. The CDR3 loop is CASSLIQPDYEQYF. In DNA, the CDR3 is TGTGCCAGCAGCTTAATACAGCCTGACTACGAGCAGTACTTC.

This sequence joins TRBV11-1 and TRBJ2-1, with 16 bases that match TRBD2. The CDR3 length is 19 residues. The V gene's germline CDR1 is SGHAT and CDR2 FQDESV (reference sequence). V trimming: 3 bases; J trimming: 0 bases; junction bases outside the gene matches: 5. This chain's CDR3 is CASSLRGLAGGPSYNEQFF. In DNA form, the CDR3 reads TGTGCCAGCAGCTTGAGGGGACTAGCGGGAGGGCCCTCCTACAATGAGCAGTTCTTC.

This clonotype was observed a few times. The V and J genes are TRBV3-1 and TRBJ2-7; the D is unclear. This CDR3 is built from 15 residues. Germline-derived CDR1 and CDR2 are LGHDT and YNNKEL (reference sequence). Trimming left V 7 bases short and J 2 bases short, with 18 bases between. The CDR3 DNA reads as TGTGCCAGCACTTTAACCCAGACTCTCCCCTACGAGCAGTACTTC. It encodes CASTLTQTLPYEQYF.

This clonotype occurred a few times. An end of the junction does not agree with germline; a read error may underlie this. V and J are TRBV12-3 or TRBV12-4 and TRBJ2-7, with 8 positions matching TRBD1. This CDR3 has 12 amino acids. The CDR3 DNA follows: TGTGCCAGCAGATCCCTCCGGGACAGGTGGGACTTC. Residues: CASRSLRDRWDF.